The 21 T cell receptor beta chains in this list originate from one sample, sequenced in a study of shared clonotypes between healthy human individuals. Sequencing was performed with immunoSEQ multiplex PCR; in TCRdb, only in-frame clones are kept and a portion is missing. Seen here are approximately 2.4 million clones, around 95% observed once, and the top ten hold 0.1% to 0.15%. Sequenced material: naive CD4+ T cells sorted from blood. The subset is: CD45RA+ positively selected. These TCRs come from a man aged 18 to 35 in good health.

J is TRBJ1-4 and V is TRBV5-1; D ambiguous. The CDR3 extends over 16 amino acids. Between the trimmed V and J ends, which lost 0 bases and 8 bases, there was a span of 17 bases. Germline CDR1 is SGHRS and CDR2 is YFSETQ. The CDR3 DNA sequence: TGCGCCAGCAGCTTGGGTGTTACAGCCCAAGGGGAAAAACTGTTTTTT. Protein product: CASSLGVTAQGEKLFF. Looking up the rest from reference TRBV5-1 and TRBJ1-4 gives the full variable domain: KAGVTQTPRYLIKTRGQQVTLSCSPISGHRSVSWYQQTPGQGLQFLFEYFSETQRNKGNFPGRFSGRQFSNSRSEMNVSTLELGDSALYLCASSLGVTAQGEKLFFGSGTQLSVL.

The CDR3 DNA is TGCGCCAGCAGCTCGGGGGAGAATTACAATGAGCAGTTCTTC. Its translation: CASSSGENYNEQFF. The chain uses TRBV5-1 and TRBJ2-1, with D maybe TRBD2 (6 bases). V was clipped by 3 bases and J by 4 bases, with 11 bases between them. From germline, CDR1 is SGHRS and CDR2 YFSETQ. The CDR3 has 14 residues.

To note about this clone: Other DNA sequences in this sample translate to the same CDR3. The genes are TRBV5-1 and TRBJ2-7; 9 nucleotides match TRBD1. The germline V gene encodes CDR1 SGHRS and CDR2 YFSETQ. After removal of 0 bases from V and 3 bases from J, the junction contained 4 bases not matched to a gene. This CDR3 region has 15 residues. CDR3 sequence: CASSLGPGQGYEQYF. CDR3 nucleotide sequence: TGCGCCAGCAGCTTGGGTCCGGGACAGGGCTACGAGCAGTACTTC. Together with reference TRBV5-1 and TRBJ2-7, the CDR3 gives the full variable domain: KAGVTQTPRYLIKTRGQQVTLSCSPISGHRSVSWYQQTPGQGLQFLFEYFSETQRNKGNFPGRFSGRQFSNSRSEMNVSTLELGDSALYLCASSLGPGQGYEQYFGPGTRLTVT.

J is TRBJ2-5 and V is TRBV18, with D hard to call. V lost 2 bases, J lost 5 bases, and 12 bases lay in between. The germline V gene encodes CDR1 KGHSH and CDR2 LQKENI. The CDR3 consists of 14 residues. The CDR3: CASSPRAIGETQYF. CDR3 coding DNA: TGTGCCAGCTCACCAAGGGCCATCGGGGAGACCCAGTACTTC.

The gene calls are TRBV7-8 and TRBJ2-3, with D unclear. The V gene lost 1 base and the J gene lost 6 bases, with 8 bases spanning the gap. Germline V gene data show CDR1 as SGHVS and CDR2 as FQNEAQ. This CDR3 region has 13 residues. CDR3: CASSLEVWDTQYF. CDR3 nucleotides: TGTGCCAGCAGCTTAGAAGTATGGGATACGCAGTATTTT. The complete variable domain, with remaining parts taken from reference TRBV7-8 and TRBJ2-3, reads GAGVSQSPRYKVAKRGQDVALRCDPISGHVSLFWYQQALGQGPEFLTYFQNEAQLDKSGLPSDRFFAERPEGSVSTLKIQRTQQEDSAVYLCASSLEVWDTQYFGPGTRLTVL.

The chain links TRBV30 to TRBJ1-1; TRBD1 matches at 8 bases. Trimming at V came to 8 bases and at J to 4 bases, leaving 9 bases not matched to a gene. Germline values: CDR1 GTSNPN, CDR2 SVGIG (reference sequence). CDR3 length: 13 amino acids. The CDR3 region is CAGKTGAGTEAFF. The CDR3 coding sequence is TGTGCCGGTAAGACAGGGGCGGGCACTGAAGCTTTCTTT.

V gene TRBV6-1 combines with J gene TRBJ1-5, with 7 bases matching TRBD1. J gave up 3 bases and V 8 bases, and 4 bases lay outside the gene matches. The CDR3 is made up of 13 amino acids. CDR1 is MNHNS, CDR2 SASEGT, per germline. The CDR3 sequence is CASGTEVNQPQHF. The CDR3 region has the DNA TGTGCCAGCGGGACAGAAGTCAATCAGCCCCAGCATTTT.

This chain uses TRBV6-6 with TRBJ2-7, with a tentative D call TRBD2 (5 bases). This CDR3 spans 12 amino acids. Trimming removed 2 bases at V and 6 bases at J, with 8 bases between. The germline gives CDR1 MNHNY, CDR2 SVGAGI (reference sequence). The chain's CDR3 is CASSYMGSEQYF. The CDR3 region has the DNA TGTGCCAGCAGTTACATGGGGAGCGAGCAGTACTTC.

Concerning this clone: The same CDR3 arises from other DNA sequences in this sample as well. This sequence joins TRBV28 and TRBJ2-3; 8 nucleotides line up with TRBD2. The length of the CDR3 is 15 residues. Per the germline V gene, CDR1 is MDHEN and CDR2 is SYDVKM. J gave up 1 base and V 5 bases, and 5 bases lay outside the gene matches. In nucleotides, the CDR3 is TGTGCCAGCAGTCCGGGGGGGCCGGGCACAGATACGCAGTATTTT. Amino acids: CASSPGGPGTDTQYF.

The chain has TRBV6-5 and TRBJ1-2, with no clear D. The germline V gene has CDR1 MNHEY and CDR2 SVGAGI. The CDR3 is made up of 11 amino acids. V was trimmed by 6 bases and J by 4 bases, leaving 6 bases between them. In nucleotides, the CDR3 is TGTGCCAGCAGATCGTCCTATGGCTACACCTTC. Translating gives CASRSSYGYTF.

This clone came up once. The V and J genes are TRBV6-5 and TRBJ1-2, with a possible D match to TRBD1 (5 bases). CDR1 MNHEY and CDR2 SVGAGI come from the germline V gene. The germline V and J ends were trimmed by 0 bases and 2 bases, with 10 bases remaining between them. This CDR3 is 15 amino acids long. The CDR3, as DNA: TGTGCCAGCAGTTACTCGGGCAGGGAGAACTATGGCTACACCTTC. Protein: CASSYSGRENYGYTF.

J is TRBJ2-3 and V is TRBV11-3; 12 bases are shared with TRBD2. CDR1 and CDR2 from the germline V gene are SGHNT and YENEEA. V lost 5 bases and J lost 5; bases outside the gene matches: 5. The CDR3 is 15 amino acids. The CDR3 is CASSPSGRAVDTQYF. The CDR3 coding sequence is TGTGCCAGCAGCCCTAGCGGGAGGGCAGTAGATACGCAGTATTTT.

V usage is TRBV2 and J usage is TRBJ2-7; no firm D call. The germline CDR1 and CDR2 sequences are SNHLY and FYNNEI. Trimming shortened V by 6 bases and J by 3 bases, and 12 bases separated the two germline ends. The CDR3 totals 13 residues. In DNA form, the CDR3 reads TGTGCCAGCAGATCCGAGCGCTTCTACGAGCAGTACTTC. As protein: CASRSERFYEQYF.

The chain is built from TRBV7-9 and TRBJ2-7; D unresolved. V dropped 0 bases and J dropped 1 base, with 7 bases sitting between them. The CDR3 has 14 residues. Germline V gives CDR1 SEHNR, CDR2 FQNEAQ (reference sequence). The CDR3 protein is CASSLAGTSYEQYF. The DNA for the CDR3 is TGTGCCAGCAGCTTAGCAGGCACTTCCTACGAGCAGTACTTC.

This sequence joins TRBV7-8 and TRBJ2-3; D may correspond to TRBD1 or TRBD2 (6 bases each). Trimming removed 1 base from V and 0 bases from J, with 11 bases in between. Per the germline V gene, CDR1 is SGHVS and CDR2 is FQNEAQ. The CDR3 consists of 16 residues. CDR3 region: CASSLDEGGSTDTQYF. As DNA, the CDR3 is TGTGCCAGCAGCTTAGACGAAGGGGGGAGCACAGATACGCAGTATTTT. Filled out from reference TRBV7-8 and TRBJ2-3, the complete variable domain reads GAGVSQSPRYKVAKRGQDVALRCDPISGHVSLFWYQQALGQGPEFLTYFQNEAQLDKSGLPSDRFFAERPEGSVSTLKIQRTQQEDSAVYLCASSLDEGGSTDTQYFGPGTRLTVL.

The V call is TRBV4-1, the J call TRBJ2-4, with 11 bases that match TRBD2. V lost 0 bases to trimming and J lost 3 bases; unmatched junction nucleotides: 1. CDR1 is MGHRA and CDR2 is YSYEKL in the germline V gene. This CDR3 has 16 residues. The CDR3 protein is CASSQEGLADKNIQYF. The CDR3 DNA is TGCGCCAGCAGCCAAGAGGGACTAGCGGACAAAAACATTCAGTACTTC.

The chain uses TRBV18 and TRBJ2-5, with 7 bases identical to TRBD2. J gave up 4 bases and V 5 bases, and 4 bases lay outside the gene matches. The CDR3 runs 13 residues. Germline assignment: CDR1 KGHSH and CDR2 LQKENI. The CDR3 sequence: CASSGGGGETQYF. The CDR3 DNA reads TGTGCCAGCTCAGGCGGGGGTGGAGAGACCCAGTACTTC.

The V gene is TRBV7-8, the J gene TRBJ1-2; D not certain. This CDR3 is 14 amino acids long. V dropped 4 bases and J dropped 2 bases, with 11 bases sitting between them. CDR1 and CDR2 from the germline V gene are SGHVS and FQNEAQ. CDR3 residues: CASSSPTVNYGYTF. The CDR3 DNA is TGTGCCAGCAGCTCCCCAACAGTCAACTATGGCTACACCTTC.

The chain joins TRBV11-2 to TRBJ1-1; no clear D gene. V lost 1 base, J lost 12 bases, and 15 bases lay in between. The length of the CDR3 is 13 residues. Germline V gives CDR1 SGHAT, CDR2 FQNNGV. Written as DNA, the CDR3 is TGTGCCAGCAGCTTAGCGGCAGGTGCTAAACCTTTCTTT. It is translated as CASSLAAGAKPFF.

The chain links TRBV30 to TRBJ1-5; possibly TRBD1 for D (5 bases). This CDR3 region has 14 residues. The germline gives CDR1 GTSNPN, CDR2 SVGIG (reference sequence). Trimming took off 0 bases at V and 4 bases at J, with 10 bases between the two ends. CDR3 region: CAWSVGTLNQPQHF. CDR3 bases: TGTGCCTGGAGTGTGGGGACGCTGAATCAGCCCCAGCATTTT.

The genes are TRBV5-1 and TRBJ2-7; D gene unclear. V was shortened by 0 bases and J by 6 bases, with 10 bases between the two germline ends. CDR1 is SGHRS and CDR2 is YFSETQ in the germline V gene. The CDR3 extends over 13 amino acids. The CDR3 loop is CASSLDPNGEQYF. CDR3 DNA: TGCGCCAGCAGCTTGGATCCCAATGGCGAGCAGTACTTC.